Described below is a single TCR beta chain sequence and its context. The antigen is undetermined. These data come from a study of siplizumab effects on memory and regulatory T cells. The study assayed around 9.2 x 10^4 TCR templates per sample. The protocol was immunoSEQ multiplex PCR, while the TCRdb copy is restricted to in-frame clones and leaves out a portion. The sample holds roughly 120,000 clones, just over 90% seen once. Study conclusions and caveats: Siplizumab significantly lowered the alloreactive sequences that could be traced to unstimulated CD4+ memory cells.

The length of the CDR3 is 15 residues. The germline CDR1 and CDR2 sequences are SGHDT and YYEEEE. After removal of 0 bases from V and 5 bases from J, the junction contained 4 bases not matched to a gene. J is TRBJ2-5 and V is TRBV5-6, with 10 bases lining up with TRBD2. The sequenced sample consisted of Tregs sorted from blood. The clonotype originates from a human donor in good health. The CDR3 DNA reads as TGTGCCAGCAGCTTGGATGGACTAGCGGTTGAGACCCAGTACTTC. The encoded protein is CASSLDGLAVETQYF.